These T cell receptor beta chains were read from a single sample in a study of blood T cell repertoires in COVID-19. Clones were sequenced by immunoSEQ multiplex PCR, and TCRdb holds only the in-frame ones, with some missing. The data show over 50,000 clones, 80% to 95% seen once. The sequenced material came from peripheral blood. These receptors were taken from a man between 50 and 59 years old with active COVID-19. Both conserved end residues are part of each CDR3. D genes are given only for firm matches.

length: 15; J: TRBJ2-5; V: TRBV7-9; D: -; DNA: TGTGCCAGCAGCTTAAGACAGGGACTCCAAGAGACCCAGTACTTC; CDR3: CASSLRQGLQETQYF
length: 16; J: TRBJ2-1; V: TRBV7-9; D: -; DNA: TGTGCCAGCAGCTTAGCGCTAGCGTCCCTATACAATGAGCAGTTCTTC; CDR3: CASSLALASLYNEQFF
length: 14; J: TRBJ1-2; V: TRBV18; D: TRBD1; DNA: TGTGCCAGCTCTCAGACAGGGTCTGACTATGGCTACACCTTC; CDR3: CASSQTGSDYGYTF
length: 16; J: TRBJ2-5; V: TRBV24-1; D: TRBD1; DNA: TGTGCCACCAGTGACCCCGGGACAGGGGAGCAAGAGACCCAGTACTTC; CDR3: CATSDPGTGEQETQYF
length: 14; J: TRBJ2-7; V: TRBV7-2; D: TRBD1; DNA: TGTGCCAGCAGCCCGACAGGGGGGGCCTACGAGCAGTACTTC; CDR3: CASSPTGGAYEQYF
length: 13; J: TRBJ2-7; V: TRBV7-2; D: TRBD2; DNA: TGTGCCAGTCGTTCGGGGGGGGTCTACGAGCAGTACTTC; CDR3: CASRSGGVYEQYF
length: 19; J: TRBJ2-1; V: TRBV6-2/TRBV6-3; D: TRBD2; DNA: TGTGCCAGCAGTGGACCCGGGACTAGCGGGGACGCCTCCTACAATGAGCAGTTCTTC; CDR3: CASSGPGTSGDASYNEQFF
length: 14; J: TRBJ1-1; V: TRBV7-2; D: -; DNA: TGTGCCAGCAGCTTCCAGGGGCTGAACACTGAAGCTTTCTTT; CDR3: CASSFQGLNTEAFF
length: 12; J: TRBJ2-7; V: TRBV2; D: -; DNA: TGTGCCAGCAGTCTAGGTCTATACGAGCAGTACTTC; CDR3: CASSLGLYEQYF
length: 16; J: TRBJ1-6; V: TRBV19; D: -; DNA: TGTGCCAGTAGGGAGGGGAGAGGTGCCTCCAATTCACCCCTCCACTTT; CDR3: CASREGRGASNSPLHF
length: 12; J: TRBJ1-4; V: TRBV4-1; D: -; DNA: TGCGCCAGCAGCCAGGGGGGGGAAAAACTGTTTTTT; CDR3: CASSQGGEKLFF
length: 15; J: TRBJ2-7; V: TRBV7-6; D: -; DNA: TGTGCCAGCAGCTCATACAGGGGAGGCGCCTACGAGCAGTACTTC; CDR3: CASSSYRGGAYEQYF
length: 14; J: TRBJ2-7; V: TRBV10-2; D: TRBD2; DNA: TGCGCCAGCAGTGAGTCCGGGGGGACCTACGAGCAGTACTTC; CDR3: CASSESGGTYEQYF
length: 18; J: TRBJ1-3; V: TRBV11-2; D: -; DNA: TGTGCCAGCAGCTCCCTCGGGGGGGTCGTCCTACCTGGAAACACCATATATTTT; CDR3: CASSSLGGVVLPGNTIYF